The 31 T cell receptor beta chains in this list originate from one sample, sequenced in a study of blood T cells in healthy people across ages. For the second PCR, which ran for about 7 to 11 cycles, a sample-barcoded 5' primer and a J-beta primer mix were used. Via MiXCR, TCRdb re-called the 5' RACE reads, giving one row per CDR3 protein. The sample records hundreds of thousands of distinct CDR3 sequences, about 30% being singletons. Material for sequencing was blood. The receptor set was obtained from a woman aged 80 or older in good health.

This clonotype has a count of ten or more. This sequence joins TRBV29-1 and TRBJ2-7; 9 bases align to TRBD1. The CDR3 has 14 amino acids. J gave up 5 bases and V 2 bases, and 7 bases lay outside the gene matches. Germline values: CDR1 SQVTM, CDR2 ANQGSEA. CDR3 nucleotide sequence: TGCAGCGTTGAAAAAGGACAGGGGAACGACGAGCAGTACTTC. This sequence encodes CSVEKGQGNDEQYF.

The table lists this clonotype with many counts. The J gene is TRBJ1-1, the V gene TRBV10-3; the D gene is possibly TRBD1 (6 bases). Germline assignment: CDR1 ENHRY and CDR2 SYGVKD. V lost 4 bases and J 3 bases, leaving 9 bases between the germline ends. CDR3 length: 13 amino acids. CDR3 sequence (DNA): TGTGCCATCAGTGCAGAGGGGGACACTGAAGCTTTCTTT. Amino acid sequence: CAISAEGDTEAFF.

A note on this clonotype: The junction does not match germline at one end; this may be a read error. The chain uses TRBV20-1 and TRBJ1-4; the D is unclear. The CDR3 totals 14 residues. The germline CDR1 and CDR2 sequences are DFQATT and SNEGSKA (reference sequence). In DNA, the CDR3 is TGCAGTGCTAGCGTCGGTCTCTTGAATGAAGAACTGTTTTTT. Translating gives CSASVGLLNEELFF.

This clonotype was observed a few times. The CDR3 sequence: CASRQDNQPQHF. In nucleotides, the CDR3 is TGTGCCAGTAGACAAGACAATCAGCCCCAGCATTTT. The chain combines TRBV19 with TRBJ1-5, with no clear D. The V end lost 6 bases, the J end lost 3 bases, and 6 bases lay between the germline ends. Germline CDR1 is LNHDA and CDR2 is SQIVND (reference sequence). The CDR3 sequence is 12 residues long.

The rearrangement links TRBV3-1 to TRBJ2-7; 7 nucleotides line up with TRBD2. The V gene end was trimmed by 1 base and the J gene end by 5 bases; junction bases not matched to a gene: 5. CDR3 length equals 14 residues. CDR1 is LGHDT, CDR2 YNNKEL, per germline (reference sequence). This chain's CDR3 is CASSQVRGSNEQYF. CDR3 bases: TGTGCCAGCAGCCAAGTTCGCGGGAGCAACGAGCAGTACTTC.

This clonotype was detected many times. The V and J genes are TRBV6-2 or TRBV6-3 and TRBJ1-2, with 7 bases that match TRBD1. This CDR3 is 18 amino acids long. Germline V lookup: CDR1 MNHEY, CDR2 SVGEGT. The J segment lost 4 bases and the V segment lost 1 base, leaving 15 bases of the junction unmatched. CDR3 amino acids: CASSYYGAQGTSFYGYTF. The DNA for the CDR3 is TGTGCCAGCAGTTACTACGGCGCACAGGGGACTTCCTTCTATGGCTACACCTTC.

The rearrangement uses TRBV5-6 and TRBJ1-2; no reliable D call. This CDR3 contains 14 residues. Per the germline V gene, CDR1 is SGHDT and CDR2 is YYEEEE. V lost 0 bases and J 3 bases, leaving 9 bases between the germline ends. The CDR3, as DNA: TGTGCCAGCAGCTTGGCCCTTAACCACTATGGCTACACCTTC. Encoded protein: CASSLALNHYGYTF.

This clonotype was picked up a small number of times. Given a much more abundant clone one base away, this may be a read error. The CDR3 is CASSSTGMETQYF. The CDR3 DNA reads TGTGCCAGCAGCTCGACAGGGATGGAGACCCAGTACTTC. The chain has TRBV7-2 and TRBJ2-5, with TRBD1 matching over 7 bases. The CDR3 has 13 residues. The J segment lost 5 bases and the V segment lost 4 bases, leaving 4 bases of the junction unmatched. CDR1 and CDR2 from the germline V gene are SGHTA and FQGNSA.

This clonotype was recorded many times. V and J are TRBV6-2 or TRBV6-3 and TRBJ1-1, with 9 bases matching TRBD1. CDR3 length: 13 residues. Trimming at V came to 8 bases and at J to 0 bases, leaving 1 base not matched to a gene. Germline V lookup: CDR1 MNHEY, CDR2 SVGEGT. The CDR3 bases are TGTGCCAGCGGACAGGGGATGAACACTGAAGCTTTCTTT. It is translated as CASGQGMNTEAFF.

As DNA, the CDR3 is TGCGCCAGCAGCCGCACTTTGGATGGCTACACCTTC. The encoded protein is CASSRTLDGYTF. The genes are TRBV5-1 and TRBJ1-2; D is undetermined. Trimming cost V 4 bases and J 6 bases, with 10 bases left between them. The germline V gene encodes CDR1 SGHRS and CDR2 YFSETQ. The CDR3 runs to 12 residues. Looking up the rest from reference TRBV5-1 and TRBJ1-2 gives the full variable domain: KAGVTQTPRYLIKTRGQQVTLSCSPISGHRSVSWYQQTPGQGLQFLFEYFSETQRNKGNFPGRFSGRQFSNSRSEMNVSTLELGDSALYLCASSRTLDGYTFGSGTRLTVV.

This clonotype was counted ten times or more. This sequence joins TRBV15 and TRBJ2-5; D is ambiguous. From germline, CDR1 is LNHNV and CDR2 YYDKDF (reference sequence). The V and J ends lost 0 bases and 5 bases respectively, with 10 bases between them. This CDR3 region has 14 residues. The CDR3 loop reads CATSRDRVMETQYF. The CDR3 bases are TGTGCCACCAGCAGAGACCGGGTAATGGAGACCCAGTACTTC.

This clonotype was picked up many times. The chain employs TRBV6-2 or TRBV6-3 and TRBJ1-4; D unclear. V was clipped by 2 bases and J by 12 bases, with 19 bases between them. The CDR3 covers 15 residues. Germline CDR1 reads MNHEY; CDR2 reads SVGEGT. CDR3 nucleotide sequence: TGTGCCAGCAGTTACGGACTCATACGGCAAGCGGAACTGTTTTTT. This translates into CASSYGLIRQAELFF.

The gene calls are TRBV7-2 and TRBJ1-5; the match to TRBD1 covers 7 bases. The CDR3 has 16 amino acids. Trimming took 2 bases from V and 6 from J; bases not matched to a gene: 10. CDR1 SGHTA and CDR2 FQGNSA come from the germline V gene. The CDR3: CASSLSGGNSFQPQHF. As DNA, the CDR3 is TGTGCCAGCAGCTTATCAGGGGGGAATAGTTTTCAGCCCCAGCATTTT. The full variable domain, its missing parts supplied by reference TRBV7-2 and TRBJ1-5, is GAGVSQSPSNKVTEKGKDVELRCDPISGHTALYWYRQSLGQGLEFLIYFQGNSAPDKSGLPSDRFSAERTGGSVSTLTIQRTQQEDSAVYLCASSLSGGNSFQPQHFGDGTRLSIL.

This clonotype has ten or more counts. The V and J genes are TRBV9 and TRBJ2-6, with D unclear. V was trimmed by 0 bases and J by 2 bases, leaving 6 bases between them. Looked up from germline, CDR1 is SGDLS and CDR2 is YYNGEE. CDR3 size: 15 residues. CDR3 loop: CASSVGVTGANVLTF. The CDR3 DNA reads TGTGCCAGCAGCGTAGGAGTCACTGGGGCCAACGTCCTGACTTTC.

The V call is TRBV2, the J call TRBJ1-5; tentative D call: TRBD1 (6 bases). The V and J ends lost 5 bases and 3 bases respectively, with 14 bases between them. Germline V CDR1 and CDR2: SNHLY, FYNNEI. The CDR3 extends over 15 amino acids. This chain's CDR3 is CASSHVTGINQPQHF. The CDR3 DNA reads TGTGCCAGCAGTCACGTTACAGGGATCAATCAGCCCCAGCATTTT.

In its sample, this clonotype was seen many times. The CDR3 is CSVLGQGLQETQYF. CDR3 nucleotide sequence: TGCAGCGTTTTGGGACAGGGTCTCCAGGAGACCCAGTACTTC. The chain recombines TRBV29-1 with TRBJ2-5, with 9 bases that match TRBD1. The germline gives CDR1 SQVTM, CDR2 ANQGSEA. V was clipped by 5 bases and J by 5 bases; unmatched bases: 9. There are 14 residues in the CDR3.

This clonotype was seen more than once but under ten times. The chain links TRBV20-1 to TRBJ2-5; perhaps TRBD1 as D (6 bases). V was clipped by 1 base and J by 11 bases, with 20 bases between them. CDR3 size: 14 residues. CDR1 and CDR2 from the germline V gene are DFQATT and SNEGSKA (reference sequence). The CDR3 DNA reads TGCAGTGCTAGAGCCTTAGACAGGCTCAATGAGCAGTACTTC. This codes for CSARALDRLNEQYF.

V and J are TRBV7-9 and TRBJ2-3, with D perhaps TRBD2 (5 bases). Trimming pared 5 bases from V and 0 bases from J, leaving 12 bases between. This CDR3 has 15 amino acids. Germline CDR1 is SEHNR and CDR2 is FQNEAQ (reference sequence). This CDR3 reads CASSPTRASTDTQYF. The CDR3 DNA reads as TGTGCCAGCAGCCCAACTAGGGCTAGCACAGATACGCAGTATTTT. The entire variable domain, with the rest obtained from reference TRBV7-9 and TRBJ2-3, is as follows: DTGVSQNPRHKITKRGQNVTFRCDPISEHNRLYWYRQTLGQGPEFLTYFQNEAQLEKSRLLSDRFSAERPKGSFSTLEIQRTEQGDSAMYLCASSPTRASTDTQYFGPGTRLTVL.

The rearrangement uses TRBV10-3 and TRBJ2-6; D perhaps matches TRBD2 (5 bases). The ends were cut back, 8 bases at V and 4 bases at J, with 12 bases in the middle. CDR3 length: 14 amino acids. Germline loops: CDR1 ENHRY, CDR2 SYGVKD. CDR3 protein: CAIGAEGGANVLTF. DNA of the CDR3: TGTGCCATCGGAGCGGAAGGGGGGGCCAACGTCCTGACTTTC.

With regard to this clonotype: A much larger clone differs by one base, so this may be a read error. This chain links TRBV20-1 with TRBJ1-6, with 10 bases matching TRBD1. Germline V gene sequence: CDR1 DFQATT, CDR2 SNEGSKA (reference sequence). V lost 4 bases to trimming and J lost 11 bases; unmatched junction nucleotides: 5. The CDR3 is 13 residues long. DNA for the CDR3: TGCAGTGCTACCGGGACAGGGGTCCCACCCCTCCACTTT. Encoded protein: CSATGTGVPPLHF.

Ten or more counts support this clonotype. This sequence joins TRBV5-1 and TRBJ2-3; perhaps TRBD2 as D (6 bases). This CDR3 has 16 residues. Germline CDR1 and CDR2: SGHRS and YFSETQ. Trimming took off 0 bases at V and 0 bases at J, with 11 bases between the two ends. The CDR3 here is CASSLALAQSTDTQYF. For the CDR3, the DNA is TGCGCCAGCAGCTTGGCCCTAGCGCAAAGCACAGATACGCAGTATTTT.

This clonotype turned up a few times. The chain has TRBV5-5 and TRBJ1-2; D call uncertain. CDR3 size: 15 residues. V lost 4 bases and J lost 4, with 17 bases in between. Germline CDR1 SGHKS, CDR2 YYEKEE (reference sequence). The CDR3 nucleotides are TGTGCCAGCAGCCACGACGGAAGCATAGGCTATGGCTACACCTTC. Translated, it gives CASSHDGSIGYGYTF.

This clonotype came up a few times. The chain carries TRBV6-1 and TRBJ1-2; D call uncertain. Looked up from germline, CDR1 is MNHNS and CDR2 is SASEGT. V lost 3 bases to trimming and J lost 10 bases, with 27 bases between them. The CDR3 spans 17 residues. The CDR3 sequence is CASSDILTFRDPLDYTF. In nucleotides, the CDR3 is TGTGCCAGCAGTGATATACTGACGTTTCGTGATCCCCTAGACTACACCTTC.

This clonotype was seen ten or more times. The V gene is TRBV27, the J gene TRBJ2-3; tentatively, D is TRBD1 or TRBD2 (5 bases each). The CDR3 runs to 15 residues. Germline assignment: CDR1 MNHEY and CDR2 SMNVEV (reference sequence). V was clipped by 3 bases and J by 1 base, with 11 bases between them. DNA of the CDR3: TGTGCCAGCAGTTTTAGCCGGGGACGCACAGATACGCAGTATTTT. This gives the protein CASSFSRGRTDTQYF.

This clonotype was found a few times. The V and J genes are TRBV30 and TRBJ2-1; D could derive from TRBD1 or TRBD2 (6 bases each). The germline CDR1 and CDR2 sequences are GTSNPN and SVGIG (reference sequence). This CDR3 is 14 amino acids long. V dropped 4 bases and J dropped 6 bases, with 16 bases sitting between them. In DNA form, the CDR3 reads TGTGCCTGGATCGACAGGACTAAGGGCAATGAGCAGTTCTTC. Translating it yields CAWIDRTKGNEQFF. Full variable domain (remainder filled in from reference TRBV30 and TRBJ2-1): SQTIHQWPATLVQPVGSPLSLECTVEGTSNPNLYWYRQAAGRGLQLLFYSVGIGQISSEVPQNLSASRPQDRQFILSSKKLLLSDSGFYLCAWIDRTKGNEQFFGPGTRLTVL.

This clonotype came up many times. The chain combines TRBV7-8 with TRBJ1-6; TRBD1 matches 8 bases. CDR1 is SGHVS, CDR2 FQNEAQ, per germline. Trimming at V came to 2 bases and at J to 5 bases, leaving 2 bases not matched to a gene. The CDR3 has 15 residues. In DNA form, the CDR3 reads TGTGCCAGCAGCTTAAGGGGACAGGATAATTCACCCCTCCACTTT. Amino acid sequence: CASSLRGQDNSPLHF.

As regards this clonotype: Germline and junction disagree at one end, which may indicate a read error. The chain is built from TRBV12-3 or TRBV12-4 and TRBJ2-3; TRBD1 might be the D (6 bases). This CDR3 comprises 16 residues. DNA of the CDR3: TGTGCCAGCAGTTTAAGTATTAGACAGGTAGGAGATGCGCAGTATTTT. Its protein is CASSLSIRQVGDAQYF.

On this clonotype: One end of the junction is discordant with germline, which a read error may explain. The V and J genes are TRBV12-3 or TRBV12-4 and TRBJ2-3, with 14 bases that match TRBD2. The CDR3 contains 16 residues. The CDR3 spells CASSLRTSGGLDAQYF. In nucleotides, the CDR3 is TGTGCCAGCAGTTTGCGGACTAGCGGGGGGTTAGATGCGCAGTATTTT.

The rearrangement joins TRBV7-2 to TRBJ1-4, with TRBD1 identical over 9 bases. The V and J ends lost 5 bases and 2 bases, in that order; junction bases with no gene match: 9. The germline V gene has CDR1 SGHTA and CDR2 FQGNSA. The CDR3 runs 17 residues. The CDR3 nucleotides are TGTGCCAGCAGCCCCCGGGGGACAGGGTCGACTAATGAAAAACTGTTTTTT. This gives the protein CASSPRGTGSTNEKLFF.

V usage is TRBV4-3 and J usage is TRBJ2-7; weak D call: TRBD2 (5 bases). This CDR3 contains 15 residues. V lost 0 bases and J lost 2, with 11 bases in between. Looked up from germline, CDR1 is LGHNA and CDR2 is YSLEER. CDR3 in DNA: TGCGCCAGCAGCCAAGATAGAGCCGGGGCCTACGAGCAGTACTTC. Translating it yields CASSQDRAGAYEQYF.

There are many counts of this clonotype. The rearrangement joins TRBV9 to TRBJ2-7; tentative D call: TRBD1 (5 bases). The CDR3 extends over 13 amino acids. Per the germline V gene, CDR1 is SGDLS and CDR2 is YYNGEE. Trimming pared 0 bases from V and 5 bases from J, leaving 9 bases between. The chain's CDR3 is CASSVDGRDEQYF. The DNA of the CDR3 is TGTGCCAGCAGCGTAGACGGCAGGGACGAGCAGTACTTC.